The 8 T cell receptor beta chains in this list originate from one sample, sequenced in a study of T cell repertoires in cytomegalovirus infection (dated by TCRdb to between 2017 and 2020). Sequencing relied on an Illumina HiSeq 1500. TCRdb reprocessing: public reads trimmed at Q25 with fastp, clones called with MiXCR, in-frame beta chains kept. Records with the same CDR3 protein are collapsed into one entry carrying the most frequent genes and DNA. The sample records over 250,000 distinct CDR3 sequences, more than 20% of which are singletons. The top ten clones comprise 14% of the sample. The source material was PBMCs. The source of these receptors is a human donor in good health (CMV status not recorded). Some clones in this sample may be carry-over from other donors' samples.

The genes are TRBV4-1 and TRBJ2-5, with D maybe TRBD2 (5 bases). Trimming pared 4 bases from V and 2 bases from J, leaving 17 bases between. The CDR3 runs to 16 residues. Germline CDR1 MGHRA, CDR2 YSYEKL. In DNA form, the CDR3 reads TGCGCCAGCAGCCCGAGGGCTTCGAGTGGTCAAGAGACCCAGTACTTC. Its translation: CASSPRASSGQETQYF.

CDR3: CASSNRNNADTQYF. The CDR3 nucleotides read TGTGCCAGCAGCAATAGGAATAACGCAGATACGCAGTATTTT. The gene calls are TRBV11-2 and TRBJ2-3, with D unresolved. This CDR3 spans 14 amino acids. Germline CDR1 and CDR2: SGHAT and FQNNGV. The V and J ends lost 5 bases and 4 bases respectively, with 13 bases between them.

The chain employs TRBV20-1 and TRBJ2-1, with TRBD2 identical over 8 bases. CDR1 is DFQATT and CDR2 is SNEGSKA in the germline V gene (reference sequence). This CDR3 region has 15 residues. Written as DNA, the CDR3 is TGCAGCACGAAAGGAGCGGGAGCCCTCGGGGATGAGCAGTTCTTC. It encodes CSTKGAGALGDEQFF.

Many counts were recorded for this clonotype. V and J are TRBV7-2 and TRBJ2-2, with TRBD2 matching 11 bases. The junction had 14 bases not matched to a gene; V was cut back by 3 bases and J by 5 bases. CDR3 length: 19 residues. The germline gives CDR1 SGHTA, CDR2 FQGNSA. CDR3 coding DNA: TGTGCCAGCAGCTTCCGTACTAGCGGGAGTTCTTTCGGGACCGGGGAGCTGTTTTTT. This encodes CASSFRTSGSSFGTGELFF. The full variable domain, with the rest looked up from reference TRBV7-2 and TRBJ2-2, is GAGVSQSPSNKVTEKGKDVELRCDPISGHTALYWYRQSLGQGLEFLIYFQGNSAPDKSGLPSDRFSAERTGGSVSTLTIQRTQQEDSAVYLCASSFRTSGSSFGTGELFFGEGSRLTVL.

The chain employs TRBV20-1 and TRBJ2-1; D is possibly TRBD2 (5 bases). Trimming removed 6 bases at V and 8 bases at J, with 20 bases between. The CDR3 sequence is 14 residues long. The germline CDR1 and CDR2 sequences are DFQATT and SNEGSKA (reference sequence). Here the CDR3 reads CSALDSLGFDEQFF. CDR3 sequence (DNA): TGCAGTGCCTTGGACTCCCTCGGGTTCGATGAGCAGTTCTTC.

This chain uses TRBV7-2 with TRBJ2-3, with D perhaps matching TRBD1 (5 bases). Between the trimmed V and J ends, which lost 1 base and 6 bases, there was a span of 14 bases. The length of the CDR3 is 15 residues. The germline V gene encodes CDR1 SGHTA and CDR2 FQGNSA. The CDR3 bases are TGTGCCAGCAGCTTAGAGGGGTACCGCGAGGATACGCAGTATTTT. As protein: CASSLEGYREDTQYF. Complete variable domain (other parts from reference TRBV7-2 and TRBJ2-3): GAGVSQSPSNKVTEKGKDVELRCDPISGHTALYWYRQSLGQGLEFLIYFQGNSAPDKSGLPSDRFSAERTGGSVSTLTIQRTQQEDSAVYLCASSLEGYREDTQYFGPGTRLTVL.

The chain joins TRBV15 to TRBJ2-1, with 8 bases fitting TRBD2. The CDR3 totals 16 residues. Losses at the gene ends were 6 bases for V and 0 bases for J; bases not matched to a gene: 7. Per germline, CDR1 LNHNV and CDR2 YYDKDF (reference sequence). CDR3 in amino acids: CATRRTSPLSYNEQFF. In DNA, the CDR3 is TGTGCCACCAGAAGGACTAGCCCCCTCTCCTACAATGAGCAGTTCTTC.

The chain recombines TRBV7-9 with TRBJ1-5, with 7 bases fitting TRBD1. Trimming removed 6 bases from V and 0 bases from J; junction bases left unmatched: 5. This CDR3 is built from 15 residues. From germline, CDR1 is SEHNR and CDR2 FQNEAQ (reference sequence). This chain's CDR3 is CASSLQGTSNQPQHF. For the CDR3, the DNA is TGTGCCAGCAGTTTACAGGGGACTAGCAATCAGCCCCAGCATTTT.